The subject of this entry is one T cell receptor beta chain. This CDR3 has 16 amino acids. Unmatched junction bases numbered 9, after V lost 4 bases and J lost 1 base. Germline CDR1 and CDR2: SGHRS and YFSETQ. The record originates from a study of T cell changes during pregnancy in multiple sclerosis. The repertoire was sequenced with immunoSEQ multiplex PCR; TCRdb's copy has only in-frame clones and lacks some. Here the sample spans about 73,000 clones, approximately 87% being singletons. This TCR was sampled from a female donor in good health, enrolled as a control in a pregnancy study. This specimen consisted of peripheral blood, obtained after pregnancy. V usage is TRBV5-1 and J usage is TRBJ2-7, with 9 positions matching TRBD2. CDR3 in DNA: TGCGCCAGCAGCCTGGGGGTAGCGGGAGCGTCCTACGAGCAGTACTTC. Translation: CASSLGVAGASYEQYF. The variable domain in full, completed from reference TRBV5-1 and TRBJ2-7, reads KAGVTQTPRYLIKTRGQQVTLSCSPISGHRSVSWYQQTPGQGLQFLFEYFSETQRNKGNFPGRFSGRQFSNSRSEMNVSTLELGDSALYLCASSLGVAGASYEQYFGPGTRLTVT.